This TCR beta chain was sequenced for a study of blood T cells in healthy people across ages. In this sample, this clonotype turned up a few times. The use of a sample-barcoded 5' primer and a J-beta primer mix characterized a second PCR of about 7 to 12 cycles. Each CDR3 protein gets one entry after TCRdb re-called the 5' RACE reads with MiXCR. The sample lists approximately 1.5 million distinct CDR3 sequences, roughly 30% seen once, with 10% to 12% in the top ten. The CDR3 covers 12 residues. Trimming left V 8 bases short and J 0 bases short, with 6 bases between. Germline V gene sequence: CDR1 ENHRY, CDR2 SYGVKD.

Sequencing used blood. This TCR was recovered from a woman between 25 and 40 years old in good health. The chain combines TRBV10-3 with TRBJ2-3; D uncertain. In DNA, the CDR3 is TGTGCCATCGGTGGTAGCACAGATACGCAGTATTTT. This encodes CAIGGSTDTQYF.